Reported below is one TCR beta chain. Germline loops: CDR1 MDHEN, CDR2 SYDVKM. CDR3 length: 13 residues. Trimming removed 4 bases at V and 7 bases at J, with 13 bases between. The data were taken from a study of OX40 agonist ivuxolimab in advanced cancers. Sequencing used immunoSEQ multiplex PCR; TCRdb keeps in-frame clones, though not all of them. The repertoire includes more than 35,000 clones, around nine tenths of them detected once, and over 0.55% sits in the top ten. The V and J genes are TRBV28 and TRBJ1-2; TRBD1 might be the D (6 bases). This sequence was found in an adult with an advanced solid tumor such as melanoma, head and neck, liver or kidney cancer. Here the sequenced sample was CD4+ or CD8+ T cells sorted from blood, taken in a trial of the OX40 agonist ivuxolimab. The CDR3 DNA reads TGTGCCAGCAGTTCCCCACAGGGATTTGGCTACACCTTC. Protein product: CASSSPQGFGYTF.